Each of the 20 T cell receptor beta chains below was sequenced from the same sample in a study of blood T cell repertoires in COVID-19. Using immunoSEQ multiplex PCR, the repertoire was profiled, and TCRdb retains in-frame clones only, with some absent. The sample holds around 300,000 clones, approximately 91% seen once. Sequenced material: peripheral blood. These receptor sequences come from a man aged 50 or older with acute or convalescent COVID-19.

V usage is TRBV11-2 and J usage is TRBJ2-7; D may be TRBD1 (5 bases). V lost 11 bases, J lost 1 base, and 9 bases lay in between. Looked up from germline, CDR1 is SGHAT and CDR2 is FQNNGV. The CDR3 has 11 amino acids. In nucleotides, the CDR3 is TGTGCCTCAGGGCTTTCCTACGAGCAGTACTTC. This encodes CASGLSYEQYF.

The CDR3 coding sequence is TGTGCCTGGAGGTCCGGGACAGGGGGCATTAATCAGCCCCAGCATTTT. It translates to CAWRSGTGGINQPQHF. The chain joins TRBV30 to TRBJ1-5, with 12 bases identical to TRBD1. The CDR3 is made up of 16 amino acids. V trimming: 3 bases; J trimming: 4 bases; junction bases outside the gene matches: 7. Germline loops: CDR1 GTSNPN, CDR2 SVGIG (reference sequence).

The V gene is TRBV3-1 (or the pseudogene TRBV3-2), the J gene TRBJ2-7, with 7 bases lining up with TRBD2. The CDR3 extends over 14 amino acids. V lost 0 bases to trimming and J lost 7 bases; unmatched junction nucleotides: 6. Germline loops: CDR1 LGHDT, CDR2 YNNKEL (reference sequence). This CDR3 is CASSQDLWGGEQYF. The CDR3, as DNA: TGTGCCAGCAGCCAAGATCTTTGGGGGGGAGAGCAGTACTTC.

The chain carries TRBV14 and TRBJ1-1; D is undetermined. Trimming removed 0 bases at V and 5 bases at J, with 7 bases between. The germline CDR1 and CDR2 sequences are SGHDN and FVKESK. The CDR3 length is 13 residues. CDR3 amino acids: CASSQDGRTEAFF. In DNA, the CDR3 is TGTGCCAGCAGCCAAGATGGGAGAACTGAAGCTTTCTTT.

The chain combines TRBV4-1 with TRBJ2-7, with 12 bases lining up with TRBD1. The V segment lost 4 bases and the J segment 4 bases; nucleotides outside the gene matches: 5. CDR1 and CDR2 (germline): MGHRA, YSYEKL. The CDR3 is 15 residues long. CDR3: CASSRGQGARYEQYF. The CDR3 DNA follows: TGCGCCAGCAGCCGGGGACAGGGGGCGCGATACGAGCAGTACTTC.

The chain couples TRBV27 to TRBJ2-3; D might be TRBD2 (6 bases). The CDR3 is made up of 13 amino acids. Trimming stripped 7 bases from V and 8 bases from J, with 16 bases between. In germline, CDR1 is MNHEY, CDR2 SMNVEV (reference sequence). CDR3: CASNRRGRGTQYF. DNA for the CDR3: TGTGCCAGCAATCGACGGGGGAGAGGTACGCAGTATTTT.

With regard to this clone: Other DNA sequences in the same sample also yield this CDR3. J is TRBJ1-5 and V is TRBV30; TRBD1 agrees at 9 bases. The CDR3 has 13 residues. The germline CDR1 and CDR2 sequences are GTSNPN and SVGIG (reference sequence). The junction had 1 base not matched to a gene; V was cut back by 0 bases and J by 7 bases. In DNA, the CDR3 is TGTGCCTGGAGTGTGGGACAGGGACAGCCCCAGCATTTT. Encoded protein: CAWSVGQGQPQHF.

The chain links TRBV7-2 to TRBJ1-5, with D hard to call. CDR1 is SGHTA, CDR2 FQGNSA, per germline. Trimming cost V 2 bases and J 0 bases, with 11 bases left between them. The CDR3 runs to 16 residues. CDR3 DNA sequence: TGTGCCAGCAGCTTAAACACGCTGTATAGCAATCAGCCCCAGCATTTT. It yields the protein CASSLNTLYSNQPQHF.

The chain carries TRBV30 and TRBJ1-3; 7 nucleotides match TRBD1. The J segment lost 3 bases and the V segment lost 0 bases, leaving 5 bases of the junction unmatched. The germline CDR1 and CDR2 sequences are GTSNPN and SVGIG (reference sequence). CDR3 length: 15 amino acids. CDR3 in amino acids: CAWSVTGTVGNTIYF. In DNA, the CDR3 is TGTGCCTGGAGTGTCACCGGGACAGTTGGAAACACCATATATTTT.

V and J are TRBV6-6 and TRBJ1-5; the D is unclear. V dropped 8 bases and J dropped 4 bases, with 15 bases sitting between them. Germline CDR1 is MNHNY and CDR2 is SVGAGI (reference sequence). CDR3 size: 14 residues. The CDR3 coding sequence is TGTGCCAGCGCAACCGGGTCCCCAAATCAGCCCCAGCATTTT. Its translation is CASATGSPNQPQHF.

The chain uses TRBV5-4 and TRBJ2-3, with TRBD2 matching 9 bases. Germline-derived CDR1 and CDR2 are SGHNT and YYREEE (reference sequence). J was trimmed by 2 bases and V by 3 bases; bases with no gene match: 4. This CDR3 spans 15 amino acids. CDR3 loop: CASSSPSGATDTQYF. DNA for the CDR3: TGTGCCAGCAGCTCTCCTAGCGGGGCCACAGATACGCAGTATTTT.

The J gene is TRBJ1-1, the V gene TRBV21-1; no DNA check was done on the table's D call, TRBD1. TRBV21-1 is assigned pseudogene status. The CDR3 consists of 16 residues. For the CDR3, the DNA is TGTGCCAGCAGCAAGGGGCTGCGCCAGGGCCATGCAGAAGCTTTCTTT. Amino acid sequence: CASSKGLRQGHAEAFF.

V usage is TRBV5-1 and J usage is TRBJ1-1; 8 bases align to TRBD1. The CDR3 consists of 17 residues. Losses at the gene ends were 0 bases for V and 1 base for J; bases not matched to a gene: 8. CDR1 SGHRS and CDR2 YFSETQ come from the germline V gene. DNA of the CDR3: TGCGCCAGCAGCTTGGAGGTGGGGACAGGAAGGAACACTGAAGCTTTCTTT. This sequence encodes CASSLEVGTGRNTEAFF.

The rearrangement joins TRBV5-1 to TRBJ1-2, with a possible D match to TRBD1 (5 bases). Germline V gene sequence: CDR1 SGHRS, CDR2 YFSETQ. This CDR3 has 13 amino acids. Trimming took 7 bases from V and 8 from J, leaving 18 bases between them. The CDR3 nucleotides are TGCGCCAGCCGCCTACAGGAAAGGAGCGGCTACACCTTC. As protein: CASRLQERSGYTF.

The chain is built from TRBV27 and TRBJ2-1; possibly TRBD2 for D (7 bases). Germline CDR1 and CDR2: MNHEY and SMNVEV (reference sequence). There are 15 residues in the CDR3. The V gene lost 5 bases and the J gene lost 5 bases, with 16 bases spanning the gap. DNA for the CDR3: TGTGCCAGCAGTATAAGGGGGGGGAACAACAATGAGCAGTTCTTC. Its translation: CASSIRGGNNNEQFF.

V is TRBV7-3 and J is TRBJ2-5, with unresolved D. Per the germline V gene, CDR1 is SGHTA and CDR2 is FQGTGA. The CDR3 is 17 amino acids. Trimming stripped 1 base from V and 2 bases from J, with 17 bases between. The CDR3 is CASSLNPLPVDQETQYF. CDR3 DNA sequence: TGTGCCAGCAGCTTAAATCCCCTACCCGTCGATCAAGAGACCCAGTACTTC. Based on the CDR3 plus reference TRBV7-3 and TRBJ2-5, the full variable domain is GAGVSQTPSNKVTEKGKYVELRCDPISGHTALYWYRQSLGQGPEFLIYFQGTGAADDSGLPNDRFFAVRPEGSVSTLKIQRTERGDSAVYLCASSLNPLPVDQETQYFGPGTRLLVL.

The rearrangement joins TRBV5-6 to TRBJ1-2; perhaps TRBD1 as D (5 bases). V lost 0 bases and J lost 4, with 10 bases in between. Germline CDR1 and CDR2: SGHDT and YYEEEE. This CDR3 contains 14 residues. Here the CDR3 DNA reads TGTGCCAGCAGCTTGGCCCAGGGTCTCTATGGCTACACCTTC. This sequence encodes CASSLAQGLYGYTF.

The chain couples TRBV27 to TRBJ1-2; D remains unclear. This CDR3 has 13 residues. V shed 3 bases and J shed 3 bases, with 8 bases lying between them. Germline CDR1 MNHEY, CDR2 SMNVEV (reference sequence). This CDR3 is CASSLAADYGYTF. CDR3 bases: TGTGCCAGCAGTTTGGCGGCCGACTATGGCTACACCTTC.

This sequence joins TRBV3-1 (or the pseudogene TRBV3-2) and TRBJ1-6, with TRBD1 matching 8 bases. This CDR3 has 14 residues. The germline CDR1 and CDR2 sequences are LGHDT and YNNKEL (reference sequence). V was pared by 5 bases and J by 9 bases, with 6 bases of the junction left unmatched. The CDR3 nucleotides read TGTGCCAGCAGCGGACCGGGACAGGCTTCACCCCTCCACTTT. Its translation: CASSGPGQASPLHF.

J is TRBJ2-2 and V is TRBV19; TRBD2 agrees at 11 bases. This CDR3 comprises 16 residues. Germline V gene data show CDR1 as LNHDA and CDR2 as SQIVND (reference sequence). V lost 6 bases to trimming and J lost 1 base; unmatched junction nucleotides: 4. Here the CDR3 reads CASRTSGALNTGELFF. The CDR3 nucleotides are TGTGCCAGTAGGACTAGCGGGGCCCTGAACACCGGGGAGCTGTTTTTT.